One sample yielded the 32 T cell receptor beta chains listed below, sequenced in a study of T cell changes during pregnancy in multiple sclerosis. Only in-frame clones appear in the TCRdb table, and some are missing; sequencing was by immunoSEQ multiplex PCR. The sample has about 39,000 clones, 70% to 90% seen once. This sample comprised CD8+ T cells from peripheral blood mononuclear cells, obtained in the first trimester of pregnancy. The receptor source for this set is a female donor with multiple sclerosis, enrolled in a pregnancy study.

V and J are TRBV6-4 and TRBJ2-3, with 10 bases lining up with TRBD2. The CDR3 contains 15 residues. V lost 6 bases, J lost 5 bases, and 8 bases stayed unmatched. From germline, CDR1 is MRHNA and CDR2 SNTAGT. The CDR3 here is CASRLLAGGRDTQYF. Here the CDR3 DNA reads TGTGCCAGCAGATTGTTAGCGGGGGGCCGAGATACGCAGTATTTT.

The J gene is TRBJ2-7, the V gene TRBV6-5; TRBD1 aligns across 8 bases. The CDR3 is made up of 14 amino acids. From germline, CDR1 is MNHEY and CDR2 SVGAGI. After removal of 5 bases from V and 4 bases from J, the junction contained 7 bases not matched to a gene. Here the CDR3 DNA reads TGTGCCAGCAGTCCCGACAGGGGTTATTACGAGCAGTACTTC. It translates to CASSPDRGYYEQYF.

To note about this clone: Other DNA sequences in the sample encode the same CDR3. V is TRBV6-6 and J is TRBJ1-1; 10 bases fit TRBD1. The CDR3 spans 15 residues. From germline, CDR1 is MNHNY and CDR2 SVGAGI (reference sequence). Trimming at V came to 7 bases and at J to 5 bases, leaving 10 bases not matched to a gene. CDR3 coding DNA: TGTGCCAGCACTAACATCTGGGGACAGGGGACTGAAGCTTTCTTT. It encodes CASTNIWGQGTEAFF.

The genes are TRBV7-2 and TRBJ1-1, with D possibly TRBD1 on 6 matching bases. Trimming took off 1 base at V and 0 bases at J, with 9 bases between the two ends. The CDR3 covers 15 residues. The germline gives CDR1 SGHTA, CDR2 FQGNSA. The CDR3 DNA reads TGTGCCAGCAGCTTAGACGACAGGTTGAACACTGAAGCTTTCTTT. The encoded protein is CASSLDDRLNTEAFF. Full variable domain (missing parts from reference TRBV7-2 and TRBJ1-1): GAGVSQSPSNKVTEKGKDVELRCDPISGHTALYWYRQSLGQGLEFLIYFQGNSAPDKSGLPSDRFSAERTGGSVSTLTIQRTQQEDSAVYLCASSLDDRLNTEAFFGQGTRLTVV.

This clone was seen only a few times. The chain has TRBV6-1 and TRBJ1-6, with D tentatively TRBD1 (5 bases). This CDR3 region has 13 residues. Trimming took 3 bases from V and 5 from J, leaving 5 bases between them. Germline V gene sequence: CDR1 MNHNS, CDR2 SASEGT. CDR3 region: CASSDRDNSPLHF. As DNA, the CDR3 is TGTGCCAGCAGTGACAGGGATAATTCACCCCTCCACTTT.

This chain links TRBV27 with TRBJ2-7; 7 bases line up with TRBD1. V shed 8 bases and J 2 bases; nucleotides not matched to a gene: 6. The CDR3 covers 13 residues. Per germline, CDR1 MNHEY and CDR2 SMNVEV (reference sequence). CDR3 region: CASADRFPYEQYF. The CDR3 coding sequence is TGTGCCAGCGCGGACAGGTTCCCCTACGAGCAGTACTTC.

This chain connects TRBV4-2 to TRBJ2-1, with D uncertain. CDR3 length: 16 amino acids. Between the trimmed V and J ends, which lost 4 bases and 6 bases, there was a span of 19 bases. The germline CDR1 and CDR2 sequences are LGHNA and YNFKEQ. CDR3 bases: TGTGCCAGCAGCCCCTTCGACCGACATAGTTGCAATGAGCAGTTCTTC. Encoded protein: CASSPFDRHSCNEQFF.

This clone was counted between two and nine times. The chain couples TRBV25-1 to TRBJ2-1; maybe TRBD2 (7 bases). The CDR3 spans 10 residues. Between the trimmed V and J ends, which lost 10 bases and 8 bases, there was a span of 9 bases. Germline lookup yields CDR1 MGHDK and CDR2 SYGVNS. CDR3 sequence: CAIGGDEQFF. The CDR3, as DNA: TGTGCCATAGGGGGGGATGAGCAGTTCTTC.

This rearrangement joins TRBV4-3 to TRBJ2-3; no reliable D call. CDR1 and CDR2 (germline): LGHNA, YSLEER. V shed 0 bases and J shed 3 bases, with 4 bases lying between them. This CDR3 comprises 13 residues. CDR3 amino acids: CASSQDLTDTQYF. CDR3 coding DNA: TGCGCCAGCAGCCAAGACTTAACAGATACGCAGTATTTT.

The chain recombines TRBV5-1 with TRBJ2-5, with TRBD2 matching 10 bases. J lost 4 bases, V lost 0 bases, and 9 bases had no gene match. CDR1 and CDR2 from the germline V gene are SGHRS and YFSETQ. The CDR3 totals 17 residues. The CDR3, as DNA: TGCGCCAGCAGCTTGGTGGTAGCGGGGGGCCTCGGAGAGACCCAGTACTTC. This encodes CASSLVVAGGLGETQYF.

The chain combines TRBV7-9 with TRBJ1-1, with D perhaps matching TRBD1 (6 bases). Germline values: CDR1 SEHNR, CDR2 FQNEAQ (reference sequence). With 4 bases removed from V and 0 bases from J, the gap between germline ends came to 12 bases. This CDR3 is built from 15 residues. This CDR3 is CASSSPDSMNTEAFF. In DNA form, the CDR3 reads TGTGCCAGCAGCTCCCCGGACAGTATGAACACTGAAGCTTTCTTT. Combining the CDR3 with reference TRBV7-9 and TRBJ1-1 gives the whole variable domain DTGVSQNPRHKITKRGQNVTFRCDPISEHNRLYWYRQTLGQGPEFLTYFQNEAQLEKSRLLSDRFSAERPKGSFSTLEIQRTEQGDSAMYLCASSSPDSMNTEAFFGQGTRLTVV.

This chain joins TRBV7-3 and TRBJ1-1, with TRBD1 matching 7 bases. Germline assignment: CDR1 SGHTA and CDR2 FQGTGA. The CDR3 totals 16 residues. V shed 0 bases, J shed 1 base, and the junction held 5 bases outside the gene matches. CDR3 sequence (DNA): TGTGCCAGCAGCTTAACCTACGGGACAGAGAACACTGAAGCTTTCTTT. Protein: CASSLTYGTENTEAFF.

This clone was seen a single time. The CDR3 sequence: CSVEEGARGSLDYGYTF. For the CDR3, the DNA is TGCAGCGTTGAAGAGGGGGCCAGGGGATCTTTGGACTATGGCTACACCTTC. This chain joins TRBV29-1 and TRBJ1-2, with TRBD1 as a possible D gene (6 bases). The CDR3 is made up of 17 amino acids. Germline loops: CDR1 SQVTM, CDR2 ANQGSEA. Trimming stripped 0 bases from V and 3 bases from J, with 20 bases between. Supplemented by reference TRBV29-1 and TRBJ1-2, the full variable domain reads SAVISQKPSRDICQRGTSLTIQCQVDSQVTMMFWYRQQPGQSLTLIATANQGSEATYESGFVIDKFPISRPNLTFSTLTVSNMSPEDSSIYLCSVEEGARGSLDYGYTFGSGTRLTVV.

J is TRBJ2-3 and V is TRBV5-6, with D hard to call. Trimming left V 0 bases short and J 2 bases short, with 4 bases between. The CDR3 sequence is 13 residues long. Per the germline V gene, CDR1 is SGHDT and CDR2 is YYEEEE. The CDR3 is CASSLDYTDTQYF. The CDR3 nucleotides read TGTGCCAGCAGCTTGGACTACACAGATACGCAGTATTTT.

This rearrangement joins TRBV13 to TRBJ2-3; 9 bases align to TRBD2. The length of the CDR3 is 15 residues. Trimming took 5 bases from V and 0 from J; bases not matched to a gene: 3. The germline gives CDR1 PRHDT, CDR2 FYEKMQ (reference sequence). Here the CDR3 DNA reads TGTGCCAGCAGCGTTCTAGCGGGAAGCACAGATACGCAGTATTTT. Amino acids: CASSVLAGSTDTQYF.

The genes are TRBV7-9 and TRBJ1-1; D is uncertain. Deletions cut 5 bases from V and 7 bases from J, with 20 bases between. Germline V gene lookup returns CDR1 SEHNR and CDR2 FQNEAQ (reference sequence). This CDR3 has 15 residues. The CDR3 sequence: CASSPRTATGIEAFF. In DNA, the CDR3 is TGTGCCAGCAGCCCTCGGACGGCTACGGGGATTGAAGCTTTCTTT.

V is TRBV10-3 and J is TRBJ1-5, with a possible D match to TRBD1 (5 bases). The V end was cut by 0 bases, the J end by 6 bases, with 9 bases between. From germline, CDR1 is ENHRY and CDR2 SYGVKD. There are 14 residues in the CDR3. As DNA, the CDR3 is TGTGCCATCAGTGAGTCGATCGGGGGTCAGCCCCAGCATTTT. It specifies CAISESIGGQPQHF.

V is TRBV6-5 and J is TRBJ1-1; TRBD1 matches 9 bases. Germline V gene data show CDR1 as MNHEY and CDR2 as SVGAGI. Trimming at V came to 0 bases and at J to 6 bases, leaving 2 bases not matched to a gene. This CDR3 is built from 14 residues. The CDR3 loop is CASSYSGTGPEAFF. CDR3 in DNA: TGTGCCAGCAGTTACTCGGGGACAGGGCCTGAAGCTTTCTTT.

The chain joins TRBV5-6 to TRBJ2-3; 7 positions match TRBD2. CDR1 and CDR2 from the germline V gene are SGHDT and YYEEEE. CDR3 length: 15 residues. The junction had 6 bases not matched to a gene; V was cut back by 0 bases and J by 5 bases. CDR3 amino acids: CASSLDGGGLDTQYF. DNA for the CDR3: TGTGCCAGCAGCTTGGATGGCGGGGGTTTAGATACGCAGTATTTT.

The chain joins TRBV7-8 to TRBJ1-4, with D possibly matching TRBD1 (6 bases). The germline gives CDR1 SGHVS, CDR2 FQNEAQ. Trimming cost V 3 bases and J 7 bases, with 12 bases left between them. The CDR3 extends over 14 amino acids. DNA for the CDR3: TGTGCCAGCAGCTTCCAGGGGCGCAGTGAAAAACTGTTTTTT. It codes for CASSFQGRSEKLFF. Combining the CDR3 with reference TRBV7-8 and TRBJ1-4 gives the whole variable domain GAGVSQSPRYKVAKRGQDVALRCDPISGHVSLFWYQQALGQGPEFLTYFQNEAQLDKSGLPSDRFFAERPEGSVSTLKIQRTQQEDSAVYLCASSFQGRSEKLFFGSGTQLSVL.

The chain couples TRBV5-6 to TRBJ2-2; D remains unclear. The CDR3 contains 13 residues. Trimming shortened V by 2 bases and J by 6 bases, and 8 bases separated the two germline ends. Germline V gene data show CDR1 as SGHDT and CDR2 as YYEEEE. The CDR3 loop is CASSFNFPGELFF. In DNA form, the CDR3 reads TGTGCCAGCAGCTTCAACTTCCCCGGGGAGCTGTTTTTT. Variable domain in full (rest from reference TRBV5-6 and TRBJ2-2): DAGVTQSPTHLIKTRGQQVTLRCSPKSGHDTVSWYQQALGQGPQFIFQYYEEEERQRGNFPDRFSGHQFPNYSSELNVNALLLGDSALYLCASSFNFPGELFFGEGSRLTVL.

The chain carries TRBV4-1 and TRBJ1-1, with D possibly matching TRBD1 (6 bases). CDR1 is MGHRA, CDR2 YSYEKL, per germline. Trimming took off 10 bases at V and 3 bases at J, with 21 bases between the two ends. There are 15 residues in the CDR3. The chain's CDR3 is CATQGTPAADTEAFF. The CDR3 nucleotides read TGCGCCACCCAAGGGACACCCGCAGCGGACACTGAAGCTTTCTTT.

The chain is built from TRBV9 and TRBJ1-2, with a possible D match to TRBD1 (6 bases). CDR1 is SGDLS and CDR2 is YYNGEE in the germline V gene. V dropped 0 bases and J dropped 2 bases, with 8 bases sitting between them. CDR3 length: 14 amino acids. The CDR3 loop reads CASSVGGTNYGYTF. CDR3 coding DNA: TGTGCCAGCAGCGTAGGAGGGACAAACTATGGCTACACCTTC.

The chain joins TRBV6-1 to TRBJ1-1, with D perhaps TRBD1 (5 bases). V was pared by 2 bases and J by 1 base, with 11 bases between. CDR3 length: 15 residues. Germline CDR1 and CDR2: MNHNS and SASEGT. The CDR3 DNA follows: TGTGCCAGCAGTGAATGGGGGGGGAGGAACACTGAAGCTTTCTTT. Translated, it gives CASSEWGGRNTEAFF.

The chain links TRBV19 to TRBJ2-3; 10 nucleotides align to TRBD1. Germline V gene data show CDR1 as LNHDA and CDR2 as SQIVND (reference sequence). This CDR3 spans 17 amino acids. V lost 6 bases, J lost 4 bases, and 13 bases stayed unmatched. In DNA, the CDR3 is TGTGCCAGTAGCCCCCTTGGGACAGGGGATAGCGCAGATACGCAGTATTTT. Residues: CASSPLGTGDSADTQYF.

This clone was found once. The chain is built from TRBV15 and TRBJ2-1; TRBD2 matches at 14 bases. This CDR3 region has 19 residues. Unmatched junction bases numbered 10, after V lost 5 bases and J lost 1 base. CDR1 is LNHNV, CDR2 YYDKDF, per germline (reference sequence). CDR3 coding DNA: TGTGCCACCAGCCGCTCCGGGACTAGCGGGGGCCTATCCTACAATGAGCAGTTCTTC. Protein: CATSRSGTSGGLSYNEQFF.

The chain combines TRBV28 with TRBJ1-6; no clear D gene. The germline V gene has CDR1 MDHEN and CDR2 SYDVKM. Trimming took 3 bases from V and 0 from J, leaving 9 bases between them. CDR3 length equals 16 residues. CDR3 region: CASSLPAGSYNSPLHF. The CDR3 coding sequence is TGTGCCAGCAGTTTGCCCGCAGGCTCCTATAATTCACCCCTCCACTTT. Full variable domain (remainder filled in from reference TRBV28 and TRBJ1-6): DVKVTQSSRYLVKRTGEKVFLECVQDMDHENMFWYRQDPGLGLRLIYFSYDVKMKEKGDIPEGYSVSREKKERFSLILESASTNQTSMYLCASSLPAGSYNSPLHFGNGTRLTVT.

The chain couples TRBV9 to TRBJ2-5, with 9 bases identical to TRBD1. There are 17 residues in the CDR3. Trimming at V came to 0 bases and at J to 4 bases, leaving 10 bases not matched to a gene. The germline CDR1 and CDR2 sequences are SGDLS and YYNGEE. CDR3 bases: TGTGCCAGCAGCGTAGAAGGAAACAGGGGGCTAGGAGAGACCCAGTACTTC. Translated, it gives CASSVEGNRGLGETQYF. The variable domain in full, completed from reference TRBV9 and TRBJ2-5, reads DSGVTQTPKHLITATGQRVTLRCSPRSGDLSVYWYQQSLDQGLQFLIQYYNGEERAKGNILERFSAQQFPDLHSELNLSSLELGDSALYFCASSVEGNRGLGETQYFGPGTRLLVL.

The chain couples TRBV4-3 to TRBJ2-2; 8 bases are shared with TRBD2. Germline V gene sequence: CDR1 LGHNA, CDR2 YSLEER. After removal of 3 bases from V and 7 bases from J, the junction contained 7 bases not matched to a gene. The CDR3 extends over 15 amino acids. CDR3 loop: CASSQNALADGELFF. The CDR3, as DNA: TGCGCCAGCAGCCAGAACGCACTAGCGGACGGGGAGCTGTTTTTT.

The chain recombines TRBV9 with TRBJ1-2, with 8 bases lining up with TRBD1. V gave up 3 bases and J gave up 3 bases; unmatched junction bases: 7. Germline V lookup: CDR1 SGDLS, CDR2 YYNGEE. This CDR3 has 15 residues. CDR3 protein: CASSGLRGQYYGYTF. The CDR3 DNA follows: TGTGCCAGCAGCGGACTCAGGGGGCAGTACTATGGCTACACCTTC. Looking up the rest from reference TRBV9 and TRBJ1-2 gives the full variable domain: DSGVTQTPKHLITATGQRVTLRCSPRSGDLSVYWYQQSLDQGLQFLIQYYNGEERAKGNILERFSAQQFPDLHSELNLSSLELGDSALYFCASSGLRGQYYGYTFGSGTRLTVV.

This chain connects TRBV13 to TRBJ2-7; tentatively, D is TRBD2 (5 bases). CDR1 is PRHDT, CDR2 FYEKMQ, per germline (reference sequence). Between the trimmed V and J ends, which lost 10 bases and 2 bases, there was a span of 15 bases. This CDR3 contains 13 residues. CDR3 region: CATGKALPYEQYF. As DNA, the CDR3 is TGTGCCACCGGGAAGGCCCTTCCCTACGAGCAGTACTTC.

By share of the sample, this clone is medium-sized. The J gene is TRBJ2-7, the V gene TRBV4-1, with D possibly matching TRBD1 (5 bases). With 1 base removed from V and 5 bases from J, the gap between germline ends came to 12 bases. Germline CDR1 reads MGHRA; CDR2 reads YSYEKL. The CDR3 totals 14 residues. The CDR3 region is CASSQGGQGDEQYF. DNA for the CDR3: TGCGCCAGCAGCCAAGGTGGGCAGGGCGACGAGCAGTACTTC.